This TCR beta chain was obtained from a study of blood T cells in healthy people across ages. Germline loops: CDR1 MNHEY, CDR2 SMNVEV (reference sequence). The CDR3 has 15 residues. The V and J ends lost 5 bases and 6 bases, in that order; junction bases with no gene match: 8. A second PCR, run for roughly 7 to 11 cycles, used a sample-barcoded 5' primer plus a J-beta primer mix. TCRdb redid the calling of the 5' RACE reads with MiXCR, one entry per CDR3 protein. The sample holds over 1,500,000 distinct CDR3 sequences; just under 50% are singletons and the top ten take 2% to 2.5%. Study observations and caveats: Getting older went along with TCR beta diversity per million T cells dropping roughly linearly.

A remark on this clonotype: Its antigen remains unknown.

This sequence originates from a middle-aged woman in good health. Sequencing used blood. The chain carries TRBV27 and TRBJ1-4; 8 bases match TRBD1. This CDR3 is CASSPTGGLHEKLFF. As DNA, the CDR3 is TGTGCCAGCAGTCCTACAGGGGGGTTACATGAAAAACTGTTTTTT.